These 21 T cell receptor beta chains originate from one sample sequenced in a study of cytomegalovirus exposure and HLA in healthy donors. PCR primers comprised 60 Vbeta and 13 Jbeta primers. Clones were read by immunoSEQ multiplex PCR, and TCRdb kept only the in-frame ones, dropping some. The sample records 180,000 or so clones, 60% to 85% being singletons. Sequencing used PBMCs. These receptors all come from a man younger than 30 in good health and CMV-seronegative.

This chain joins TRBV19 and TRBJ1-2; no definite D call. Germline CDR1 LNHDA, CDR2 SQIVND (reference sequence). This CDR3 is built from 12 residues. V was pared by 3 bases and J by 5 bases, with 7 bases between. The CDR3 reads CASSMSEYGYTF. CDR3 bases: TGTGCCAGTAGTATGTCCGAGTATGGCTACACCTTC.

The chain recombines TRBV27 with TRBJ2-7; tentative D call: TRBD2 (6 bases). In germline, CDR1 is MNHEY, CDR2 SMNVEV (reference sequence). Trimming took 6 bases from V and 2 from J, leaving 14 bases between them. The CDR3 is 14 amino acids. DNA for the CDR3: TGTGCCAGCAGATTTAGCGGCCCGACCTACGAGCAGTACTTC. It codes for CASRFSGPTYEQYF.

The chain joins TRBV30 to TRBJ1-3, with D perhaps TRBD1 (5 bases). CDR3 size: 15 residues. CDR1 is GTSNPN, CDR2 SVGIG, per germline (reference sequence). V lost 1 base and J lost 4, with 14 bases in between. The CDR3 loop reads CAWSGWGGPGNTIYF. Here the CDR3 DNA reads TGTGCCTGGAGTGGCTGGGGGGGTCCCGGAAACACCATATATTTT.

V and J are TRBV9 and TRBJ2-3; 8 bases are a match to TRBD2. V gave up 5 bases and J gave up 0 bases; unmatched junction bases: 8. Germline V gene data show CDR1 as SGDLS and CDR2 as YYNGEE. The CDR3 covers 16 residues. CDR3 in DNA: TGTGCCAGCAGTGGGACTAGTCCTAGGAGCACAGATACGCAGTATTTT. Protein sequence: CASSGTSPRSTDTQYF.

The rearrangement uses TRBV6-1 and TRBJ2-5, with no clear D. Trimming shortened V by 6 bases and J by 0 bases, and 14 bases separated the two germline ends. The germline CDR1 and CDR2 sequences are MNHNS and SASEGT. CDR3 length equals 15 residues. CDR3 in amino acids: CASSPPSGYQETQYF. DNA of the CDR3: TGTGCCAGCAGCCCCCCGTCCGGGTACCAAGAGACCCAGTACTTC.

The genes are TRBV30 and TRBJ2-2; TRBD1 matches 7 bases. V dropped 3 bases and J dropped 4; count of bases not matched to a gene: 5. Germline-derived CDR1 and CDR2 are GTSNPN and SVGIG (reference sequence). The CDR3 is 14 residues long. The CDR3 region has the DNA TGTGCCTGGAGAGGGGCAGGGGGCACCGGGGAGCTGTTTTTT. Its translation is CAWRGAGGTGELFF.

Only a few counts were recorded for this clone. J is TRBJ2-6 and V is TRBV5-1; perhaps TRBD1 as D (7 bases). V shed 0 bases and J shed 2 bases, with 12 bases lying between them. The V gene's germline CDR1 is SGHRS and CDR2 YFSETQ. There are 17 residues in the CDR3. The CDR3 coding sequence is TGCGCCAGCAGCTTGGGACAGGGACTTGCTGGGGCCAACGTCCTGACTTTC. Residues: CASSLGQGLAGANVLTF.

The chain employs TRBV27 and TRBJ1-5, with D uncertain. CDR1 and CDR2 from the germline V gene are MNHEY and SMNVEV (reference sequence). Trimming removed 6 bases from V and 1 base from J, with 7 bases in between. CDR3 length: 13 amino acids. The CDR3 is CASSRLSNQPQHF. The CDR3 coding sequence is TGTGCCAGCAGCCGACTGAGCAATCAGCCCCAGCATTTT.

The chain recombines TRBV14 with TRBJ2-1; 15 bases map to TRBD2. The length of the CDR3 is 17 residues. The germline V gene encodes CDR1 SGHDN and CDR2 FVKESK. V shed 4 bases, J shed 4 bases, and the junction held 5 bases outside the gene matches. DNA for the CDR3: TGTGCCAGCAGCCCGCCGGGACTAGCGGGGGGTTACAATGAGCAGTTCTTC. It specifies CASSPPGLAGGYNEQFF.

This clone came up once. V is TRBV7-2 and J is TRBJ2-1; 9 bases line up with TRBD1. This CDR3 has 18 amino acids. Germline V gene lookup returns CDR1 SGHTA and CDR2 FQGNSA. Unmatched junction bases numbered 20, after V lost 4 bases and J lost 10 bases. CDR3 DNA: TGTGCCAGCAGCTATGGCGGGACAGGGTCATCGTCCAAGGTAGAGCAGTTCTTC. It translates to CASSYGGTGSSSKVEQFF.

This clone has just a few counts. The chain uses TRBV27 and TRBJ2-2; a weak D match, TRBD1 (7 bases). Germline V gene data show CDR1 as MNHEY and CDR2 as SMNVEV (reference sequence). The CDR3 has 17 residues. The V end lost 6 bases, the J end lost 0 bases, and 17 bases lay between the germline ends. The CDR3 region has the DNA TGTGCCAGCAGCAGCGTACAGGGGACTGCGAACACCGGGGAGCTGTTTTTT. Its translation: CASSSVQGTANTGELFF.

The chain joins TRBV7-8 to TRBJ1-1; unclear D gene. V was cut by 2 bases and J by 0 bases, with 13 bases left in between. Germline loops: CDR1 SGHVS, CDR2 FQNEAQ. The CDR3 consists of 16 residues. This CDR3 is CASSLTRWQVNTEAFF. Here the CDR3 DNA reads TGTGCCAGCAGCTTAACAAGATGGCAGGTGAACACTGAAGCTTTCTTT.

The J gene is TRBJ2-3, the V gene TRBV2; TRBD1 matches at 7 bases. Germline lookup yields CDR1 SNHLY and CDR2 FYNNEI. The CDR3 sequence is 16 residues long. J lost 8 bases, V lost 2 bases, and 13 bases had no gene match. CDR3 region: CASSEMGTGALGTQYF. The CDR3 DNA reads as TGTGCCAGCAGTGAAATGGGTACAGGGGCCCTCGGTACGCAGTATTTT.

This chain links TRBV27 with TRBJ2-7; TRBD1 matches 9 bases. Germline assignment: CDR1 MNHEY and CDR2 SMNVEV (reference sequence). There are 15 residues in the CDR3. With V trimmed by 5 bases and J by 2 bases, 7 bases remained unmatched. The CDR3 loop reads CASSPARTGAYEQYF. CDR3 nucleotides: TGTGCCAGCAGTCCAGCCCGGACAGGGGCCTACGAGCAGTACTTC.

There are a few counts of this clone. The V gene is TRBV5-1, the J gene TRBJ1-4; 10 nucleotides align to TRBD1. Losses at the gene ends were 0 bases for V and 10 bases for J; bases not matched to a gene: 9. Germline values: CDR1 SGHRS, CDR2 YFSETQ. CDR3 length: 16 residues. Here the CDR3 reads CASSLESRQGAGKLFF. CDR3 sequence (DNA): TGCGCCAGCAGCTTGGAGTCGCGACAGGGGGCCGGAAAACTGTTTTTT.

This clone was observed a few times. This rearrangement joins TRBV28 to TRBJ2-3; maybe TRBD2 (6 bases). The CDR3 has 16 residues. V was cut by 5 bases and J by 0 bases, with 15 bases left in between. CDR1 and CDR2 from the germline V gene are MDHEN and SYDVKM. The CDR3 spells CASSPYSGTSTDTQYF. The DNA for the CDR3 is TGTGCCAGCAGTCCATATAGCGGTACTAGCACAGATACGCAGTATTTT.

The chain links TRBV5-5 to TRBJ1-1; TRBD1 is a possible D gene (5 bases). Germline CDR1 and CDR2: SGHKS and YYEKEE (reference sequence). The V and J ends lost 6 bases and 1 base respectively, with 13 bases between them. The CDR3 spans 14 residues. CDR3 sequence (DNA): TGTGCCAGCATTTTGCGGGGCGGGAACACTGAAGCTTTCTTT. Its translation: CASILRGGNTEAFF.

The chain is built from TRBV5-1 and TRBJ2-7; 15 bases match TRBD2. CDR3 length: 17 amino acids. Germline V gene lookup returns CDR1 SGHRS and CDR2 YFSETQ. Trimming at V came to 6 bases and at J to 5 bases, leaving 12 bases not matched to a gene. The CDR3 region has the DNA TGCGCCAGCACCCAACTCCCCCGGACTAGCGGGAGGGACGAGCAGTACTTC. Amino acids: CASTQLPRTSGRDEQYF.

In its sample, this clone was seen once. The CDR3 is CASSYSVGTGNYEQYF. CDR3 sequence (DNA): TGTGCCAGCAGTTACTCGGTAGGGACAGGGAACTACGAGCAGTACTTC. This rearrangement joins TRBV6-5 to TRBJ2-7; 9 bases are shared with TRBD1. The J segment lost 3 bases and the V segment lost 0 bases, leaving 6 bases of the junction unmatched. The CDR3 is 16 residues long. The germline V gene has CDR1 MNHEY and CDR2 SVGAGI.

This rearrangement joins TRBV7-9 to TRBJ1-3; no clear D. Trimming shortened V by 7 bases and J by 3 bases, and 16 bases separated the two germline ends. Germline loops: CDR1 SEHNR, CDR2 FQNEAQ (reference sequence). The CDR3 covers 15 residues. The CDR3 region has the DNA TGTGCCAGCATCACTTCCACAGAGCTTGGAAACACCATATATTTT. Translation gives CASITSTELGNTIYF.

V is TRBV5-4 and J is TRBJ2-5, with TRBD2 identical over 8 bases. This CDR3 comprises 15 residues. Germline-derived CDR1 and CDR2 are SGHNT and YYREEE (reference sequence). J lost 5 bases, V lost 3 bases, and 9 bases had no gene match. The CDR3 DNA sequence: TGTGCCAGCAGCTCGGGGGGGAGCGTACGGGAGACCCAGTACTTC. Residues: CASSSGGSVRETQYF.